A selection of T cell receptor beta chains follows, all from one sample in a study of T cells in Graves' hyperthyroidism and ophthalmopathy. Using its own MiXCR run on the multiplex PCR reads, TCRdb lists one record per CDR3 protein. The data show under 300,000 distinct CDR3 sequences, 13% to 15% seen once. Sequenced material: blood. These receptor sequences come from a woman between 50 and 59 years old with Graves' hyperthyroidism that later progressed to Graves' ophthalmopathy. The CDR3 runs from the conserved cysteine through the conserved F or W. A D gene is named only where the DNA matches it firmly.

V gene,D gene,CDR3 protein
TRBV5-1,TRBD1,CASSLPTEDPQGAGEKLFF
TRBV6-2/TRBV6-3,-,CASSYARHNEQFF
TRBV28,-,CASSTRQVLFGEQFF
TRBV2,-,CASSVLMSRTQETQYF
TRBV9,-,CASSEMGETQYF
TRBV4-1,-,CASSGHGTFTEAFF
TRBV2,-,CASTHTGSNYGYTF
TRBV30,-,CAWREDYRDYTF
TRBV7-2,-,CASSLLWGEKLFF
TRBV6-1,TRBD2,CASAGGGETQYF
TRBV2,TRBD1,CASNSQGEGYTF
TRBV10-3,-,CAISAGTTSYNEQFF
TRBV20-1,TRBD2,CSAWGGREVINEQFF
TRBV5-1,TRBD1,CASSLQGSNEQYF
TRBV11-1,-,CASSSTGTGGGPDTQYF
TRBV10-3,TRBD2,CAISTSGSSYNEQFF
TRBV27,-,CASSFKENTEAFF
TRBV20-1,TRBD1,CSARAGDREGETQYF
TRBV20-1,-,CSASGDSYTGELFF
TRBV20-1,-,CSALFSSLPGETQYF
TRBV7-9,TRBD2,CASSPGGEADTDTQYF
TRBV5-1,-,CASSLQTYDEQFF
TRBV20-1,-,CSAEDYEQYF
TRBV19,-,CASSPYRAGSNTGELFF
TRBV29-1,-,CSVEGPRAYNEQFF
TRBV20-1,TRBD2,CSPTVPAGGLGEQFF
TRBV28,TRBD2,CASSLTVGGYPTDTQYF
TRBV7-2,-,CASSLEPSAGQQFF
TRBV7-9,TRBD1,CASSPQGGGTEAFF
TRBV3-1,TRBD1,CASSQERGTGDTGELFF
TRBV6-2/TRBV6-3,TRBD2,CASRGTRVAGSASYEQYF
TRBV20-1,-,CSASKGLTEAFF
TRBV28,TRBD1,CASSFGDRDEQYF
TRBV2,TRBD2,CASSEGSGTREQYF
TRBV11-2,-,CASRPETDYTGELFF
TRBV10-3,-,CAISLDGSSTDTQYF
TRBV2,-,CASSDAAVSYNEQFF
TRBV2,-,CASSAPLGVYSNQPQHF
TRBV7-9,-,CASSLLRDSYEQYF
TRBV12-3/TRBV12-4,-,CASSPRRLWGDSNQPQHF
TRBV7-9,TRBD1,CASSPPGAGGAQPQHF
TRBV4-2,-,CASSLVGYDGAMDEQFF
TRBV5-5,TRBD2,CASSFGLDGNIQYF
TRBV4-1,-,CASSQFAGYNEQYF
TRBV6-1,-,CASSENGIGEQFF
TRBV28,-,CASSFIPSYQETQYF
TRBV19,TRBD2,CASSIRTSGNNEQYF
TRBV7-9,-,CASSFRDRHNEQFF
TRBV6-1,-,CASREQSNQPQHF
TRBV20-1,TRBD2,CSAWTSGSGYEQYF
TRBV11-2,-,CASSLPARAAGPSSYEQYF
TRBV2,-,CASSYSRTEAFF
TRBV30,TRBD1,CAWGQGAYEQYF
TRBV5-1,-,CASSLDPGRTFPTGELFF
TRBV7-9,TRBD2,CASGLTSAADTQYF